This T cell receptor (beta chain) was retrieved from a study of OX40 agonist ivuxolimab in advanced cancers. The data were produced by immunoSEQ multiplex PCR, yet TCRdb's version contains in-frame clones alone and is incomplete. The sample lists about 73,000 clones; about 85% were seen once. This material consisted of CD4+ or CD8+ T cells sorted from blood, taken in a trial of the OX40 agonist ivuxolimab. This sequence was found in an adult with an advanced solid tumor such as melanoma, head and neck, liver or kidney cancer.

The CDR3 coding sequence is TGTGCCAGCAGCTTCGCAGGGGGCGCGGACTATGGCTACACCTTC. It specifies CASSFAGGADYGYTF. The genes are TRBV5-6 and TRBJ1-2; 8 nucleotides line up with TRBD1. This CDR3 has 15 amino acids. V lost 2 bases, J lost 3 bases, and 6 bases stayed unmatched. Germline CDR1 reads SGHDT; CDR2 reads YYEEEE.